One and the same sample provided the 11 T cell receptor beta chains below, sequenced in a study of T cells in Graves' hyperthyroidism and ophthalmopathy. Researchers amplified the TCR beta CDR3 regions from RNA transcripts. Using the HTBI primer set, a first-round RT-PCR was run on the TCR CDR3. TCRdb re-called the multiplex PCR reads through MiXCR, storing one row per CDR3 protein. The sample has a few hundred thousand distinct CDR3 sequences; less than 20% are singletons. Sequencing was carried out using blood. The receptors were gathered from a woman aged 25 to 39 with Graves' hyperthyroidism.

This clonotype was seen a few times. This rearrangement joins TRBV7-9 to TRBJ2-3; 7 bases line up with TRBD1. Germline-derived CDR1 and CDR2 are SEHNR and FQNEAQ (reference sequence). The CDR3 sequence is 15 residues long. J gave up 0 bases and V 5 bases, and 5 bases lay outside the gene matches. CDR3 nucleotides: TGTGCCAGCAGCCCGGGACAGATAAGCACAGATACGCAGTATTTT. Protein: CASSPGQISTDTQYF.

This sequence joins TRBV27 and TRBJ2-1; D remains ambiguous. This CDR3 comprises 12 residues. Trimming pared 8 bases from V and 7 bases from J, leaving 12 bases between. Germline V gives CDR1 MNHEY, CDR2 SMNVEV (reference sequence). The CDR3 loop is CASLSPVNEQFF. The CDR3 coding sequence is TGTGCCAGCCTTTCCCCAGTGAATGAGCAGTTCTTC.

This clonotype has at least ten counts. In DNA, the CDR3 is TGCGCCAGCAGCTTGGCCAACTCGGGAGCGGCTGAAGCTTTCTTT. Its translation is CASSLANSGAAEAFF. This chain connects TRBV5-1 to TRBJ1-1; D unclear. The germline V and J ends were trimmed by 0 bases and 6 bases, with 15 bases remaining between them. There are 15 residues in the CDR3. The germline V gene has CDR1 SGHRS and CDR2 YFSETQ. The whole variable domain, remainder taken from reference TRBV5-1 and TRBJ1-1, is KAGVTQTPRYLIKTRGQQVTLSCSPISGHRSVSWYQQTPGQGLQFLFEYFSETQRNKGNFPGRFSGRQFSNSRSEMNVSTLELGDSALYLCASSLANSGAAEAFFGQGTRLTVV.

This clonotype was seen many times. The chain carries TRBV7-9 and TRBJ2-1, with 7 nucleotides matching TRBD2. V was pared by 5 bases and J by 8 bases, with 9 bases of the junction left unmatched. The CDR3 sequence is 14 residues long. CDR1 is SEHNR, CDR2 FQNEAQ, per germline (reference sequence). The CDR3 DNA sequence: TGTGCCAGCAGCCCCACTCGGCTAGCGGATGAGCAGTTCTTC. Protein sequence: CASSPTRLADEQFF.

A few counts support this clonotype. The J gene is TRBJ2-3, the V gene TRBV5-1, with D perhaps TRBD2 (5 bases). The CDR3 length is 16 residues. Germline V gene data show CDR1 as SGHRS and CDR2 as YFSETQ. V lost 0 bases, J lost 2 bases, and 13 bases lay in between. The CDR3 loop reads CASSLGGGRATDTQYF. The CDR3 coding sequence is TGCGCCAGCAGCTTGGGCGGAGGAAGGGCCACAGATACGCAGTATTTT.

This clonotype was counted ten times or more. The chain employs TRBV11-2 and TRBJ1-1; D remains ambiguous. The CDR3 contains 13 residues. The ends were cut back, 6 bases at V and 1 base at J, with 9 bases in the middle. Germline V gene lookup returns CDR1 SGHAT and CDR2 FQNNGV. The CDR3 region is CASRMTGNTEAFF. The DNA for the CDR3 is TGTGCCAGCAGAATGACGGGGAACACTGAAGCTTTCTTT.

This clonotype was detected a few times. This may be a read error: a much more frequent sequence differs by one nucleotide. V gene TRBV30 combines with J gene TRBJ1-3; no reliable D call. CDR1 and CDR2 from the germline V gene are GTSNPN and SVGIG (reference sequence). Trimming removed 5 bases from V and 4 bases from J, with 9 bases in between. The CDR3 consists of 12 residues. The DNA of the CDR3 is TGTGCCTGGCAGGCGTCCGGAAACACCATATATTTT. Translated, it gives CAWQASGNTIYF.

This chain connects TRBV6-1 to TRBJ2-3; no reliable D call. The CDR3 spans 15 residues. V was cut by 6 bases and J by 0 bases, with 13 bases left in between. Germline V gives CDR1 MNHNS, CDR2 SASEGT. The CDR3 region has the DNA TGTGCCAGCAGAAAGGCAAGGACCAGCACAGATACGCAGTATTTT. Protein product: CASRKARTSTDTQYF.

There are a few counts of this clonotype. V and J are TRBV20-1 and TRBJ2-1, with 8 bases that match TRBD1. This CDR3 spans 17 amino acids. Germline CDR1 is DFQATT and CDR2 is SNEGSKA (reference sequence). The ends lost 4 bases at V and 7 bases at J; junction bases unmatched: 18. The CDR3 reads CSATSLLHGQGGNEQFF. The CDR3 bases are TGCAGTGCTACAAGTCTCCTCCACGGACAGGGTGGGAATGAGCAGTTCTTC.

This clonotype came up many times. This chain joins TRBV30 and TRBJ1-2; D unresolved. Germline lookup yields CDR1 GTSNPN and CDR2 SVGIG (reference sequence). The V end lost 4 bases, the J end lost 5 bases, and 8 bases lay between the germline ends. This CDR3 has 11 amino acids. CDR3 amino acids: CAWMLGYGYTF. CDR3 nucleotide sequence: TGTGCCTGGATGTTGGGATATGGCTACACCTTC.

This clonotype was seen repeatedly, ten times or more. The CDR3 protein is CASSLAGSGNTIYF. As DNA, the CDR3 is TGTGCCAGCAGTTTAGCAGGCTCTGGAAACACCATATATTTT. This chain links TRBV12-3 or TRBV12-4 with TRBJ1-3; the D is unclear. The CDR3 extends over 14 amino acids. The V end was cut by 0 bases, the J end by 0 bases, with 3 bases between.